This passage covers 16 T cell receptor beta chains from one sample sequenced in a study of shared clonotypes between healthy human individuals. The data were produced by immunoSEQ multiplex PCR, yet TCRdb's version contains in-frame clones alone and is incomplete. Of roughly 2.4 million clones in the sample, approximately 94% are singletons; the top ten hold 0.1% to 0.15%. Sample: naive CD4+ T cells sorted from blood. Subset of the sample: CD45RA+ positively selected. These receptors originate from a man in his late teens or twenties in good health.

The chain joins TRBV30 to TRBJ2-1; D is possibly TRBD1 or TRBD2 (6 bases each). V lost 1 base and J lost 7, with 20 bases in between. Per germline, CDR1 GTSNPN and CDR2 SVGIG (reference sequence). The CDR3 consists of 16 residues. CDR3 nucleotides: TGTGCCTGGAGTGCCCCGGGACTGGGGGCTGGAAATGAGCAGTTCTTC. Its translation: CAWSAPGLGAGNEQFF.

This clone appeared once. The DNA of the CDR3 is TGCAGCGTTGAAGGGCTAGCGGCAACATACAATGAGCAGTTCTTC. As protein: CSVEGLAATYNEQFF. This chain joins TRBV29-1 and TRBJ2-1; 7 bases map to TRBD2. CDR1 is SQVTM and CDR2 is ANQGSEA in the germline V gene. The CDR3 totals 15 residues. With V trimmed by 1 base and J by 4 bases, 7 bases remained unmatched.

The chain is built from TRBV10-2 and TRBJ1-3; 7 bases match TRBD1. The J segment lost 8 bases and the V segment lost 8 bases, leaving 15 bases of the junction unmatched. CDR3 size: 15 residues. Germline V gene lookup returns CDR1 WSHSY and CDR2 SAAADI. The CDR3 DNA sequence: TGCGCCAGCGTAGACAGGGACAGATCAACGGACACCATATATTTT. It codes for CASVDRDRSTDTIYF.

The genes are TRBV6-1 and TRBJ1-1, with D unresolved. The V end lost 3 bases, the J end lost 1 base, and 6 bases lay between the germline ends. Germline CDR1 is MNHNS and CDR2 is SASEGT. This CDR3 has 13 residues. The CDR3 bases are TGTGCCAGCAGTGACAGGTCGAACACTGAAGCTTTCTTT. Its translation is CASSDRSNTEAFF.

The chain carries TRBV9 and TRBJ2-7, with 11 bases matching TRBD2. In germline, CDR1 is SGDLS, CDR2 YYNGEE. The trim removed 1 base at V and 3 bases at J, leaving 3 bases unmatched. The CDR3 length is 15 residues. The CDR3 region has the DNA TGTGCCAGCAGCGTATCTAGCGGGGGGAACTACGAGCAGTACTTC. It specifies CASSVSSGGNYEQYF.

The J gene is TRBJ2-3, the V gene TRBV5-1; D gene ambiguous. The germline CDR1 and CDR2 sequences are SGHRS and YFSETQ. The CDR3 contains 13 residues. Trimming removed 1 base from V and 6 bases from J, with 9 bases in between. CDR3 protein: CASSLQLGDTQYF. The CDR3 DNA reads as TGCGCCAGCAGCTTGCAATTAGGTGATACGCAGTATTTT.

Here the CDR3 reads CASSPRTENNSPLHF. CDR3 sequence (DNA): TGCGCCAGCAGCCCGCGGACAGAAAATAATTCACCCCTCCACTTT. The chain is built from TRBV5-1 and TRBJ1-6; TRBD1 might be the D (6 bases). Germline CDR1 is SGHRS and CDR2 is YFSETQ. V was clipped by 4 bases and J by 5 bases, with 13 bases between them. This CDR3 has 15 residues.

This clone is a singleton in its sample. The V and J genes are TRBV7-9 and TRBJ2-5, with 7 bases fitting TRBD1. The CDR3 spans 13 residues. V gave up 6 bases and J gave up 6 bases; unmatched junction bases: 7. Per germline, CDR1 SEHNR and CDR2 FQNEAQ (reference sequence). The CDR3 spells CASRPDRVKTQYF. The CDR3 DNA reads TGTGCCAGCAGACCCGACAGGGTCAAGACCCAGTACTTC.

This rearrangement joins TRBV10-3 to TRBJ1-2, with no clear D. Trimming stripped 5 bases from V and 7 bases from J, with 17 bases between. This CDR3 is 14 amino acids long. Germline values: CDR1 ENHRY, CDR2 SYGVKD. The CDR3: CAISWEESQSGYTF. The CDR3 DNA sequence: TGTGCCATCAGTTGGGAGGAAAGCCAATCTGGCTACACCTTC.

This chain uses TRBV27 with TRBJ1-6; tentative D call: TRBD1 (5 bases). V shed 5 bases and J shed 8 bases, with 19 bases lying between them. The CDR3 spans 16 residues. Germline assignment: CDR1 MNHEY and CDR2 SMNVEV (reference sequence). In nucleotides, the CDR3 is TGTGCCAGCAGTCCCTTTCGGGGGGTTCGGGATTCACCCCTCCACTTT. This codes for CASSPFRGVRDSPLHF.

The CDR3 DNA is TGTGCCAGCAGCTTGGTGGACAGGCCGGGGACTGAAGCTTTCTTT. It is translated as CASSLVDRPGTEAFF. The chain is built from TRBV5-8 and TRBJ1-1, with 7 bases lining up with TRBD1. V lost 0 bases and J lost 5; bases outside the gene matches: 7. This CDR3 is built from 15 residues. CDR1 SGHTS and CDR2 YDEGEE come from the germline V gene.

This chain uses TRBV27 with TRBJ2-5; 11 nucleotides align to TRBD1. V dropped 8 bases and J dropped 14; count of bases not matched to a gene: 13. CDR1 MNHEY and CDR2 SMNVEV come from the germline V gene (reference sequence). The CDR3 sequence is 13 residues long. CDR3 coding DNA: TGTGCCAGCCAGAAACTCGGACAGGGGGCGAGTTACTTC. Translated: CASQKLGQGASYF.

This clone turned up a few times. The chain carries TRBV19 and TRBJ1-2, with 7 bases lining up with TRBD1. V trimming: 4 bases; J trimming: 4 bases; junction bases outside the gene matches: 9. The CDR3 has 15 residues. Germline V gene lookup returns CDR1 LNHDA and CDR2 SQIVND (reference sequence). The CDR3 loop is CASSRDPRDSYGYTF. CDR3 nucleotides: TGTGCCAGTAGTAGAGATCCCCGGGACAGCTATGGCTACACCTTC.

The chain links TRBV28 to TRBJ1-1; D call uncertain. The ends were cut back, 4 bases at V and 10 bases at J, with 16 bases in the middle. The CDR3 length is 13 residues. The germline gives CDR1 MDHEN, CDR2 SYDVKM. CDR3 DNA sequence: TGTGCCAGCAGTTGGACCTTGGAGGAAGGAGCTTTCTTT. Its translation is CASSWTLEEGAFF.

The genes are TRBV25-1 and TRBJ1-5; no reliable D call. Per germline, CDR1 MGHDK and CDR2 SYGVNS. CDR3 length: 14 residues. Trimming pared 3 bases from V and 4 bases from J, leaving 10 bases between. The CDR3 DNA sequence: TGTGCCAGCAGTGAGGCTGGTACGAATCAGCCCCAGCATTTT. Amino acids: CASSEAGTNQPQHF.

The chain is built from TRBV11-2 and TRBJ2-1; maybe TRBD2 (5 bases). From germline, CDR1 is SGHAT and CDR2 FQNNGV. CDR3 length equals 12 residues. The ends were cut back, 3 bases at V and 12 bases at J, with 12 bases in the middle. The DNA of the CDR3 is TGTGCCAGCAGCTTCGAGACTACCGGGCAGTTCTTC. Its protein product is CASSFETTGQFF.